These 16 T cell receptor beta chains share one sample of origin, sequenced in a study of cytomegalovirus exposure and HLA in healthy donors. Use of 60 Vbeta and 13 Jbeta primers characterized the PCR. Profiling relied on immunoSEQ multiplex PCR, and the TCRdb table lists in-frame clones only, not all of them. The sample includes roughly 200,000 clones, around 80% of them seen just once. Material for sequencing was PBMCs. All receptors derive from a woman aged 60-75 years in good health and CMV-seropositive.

CDR3 region: CAIRPGQEQETQYF. The CDR3 DNA reads TGTGCCATCAGGCCGGGACAGGAGCAAGAGACCCAGTACTTC. The genes are TRBV10-3 and TRBJ2-5, with 8 bases identical to TRBD1. The CDR3 spans 14 residues. The junction had 5 bases not matched to a gene; V was cut back by 6 bases and J by 2 bases. The germline CDR1 and CDR2 sequences are ENHRY and SYGVKD.

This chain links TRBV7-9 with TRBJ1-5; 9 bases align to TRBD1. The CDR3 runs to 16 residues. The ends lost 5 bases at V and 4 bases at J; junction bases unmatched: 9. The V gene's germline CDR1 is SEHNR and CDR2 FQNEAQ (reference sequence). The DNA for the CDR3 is TGTGCCAGCAGCGAGGGACAGGGTAGCAGTAATCAGCCCCAGCATTTT. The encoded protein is CASSEGQGSSNQPQHF.

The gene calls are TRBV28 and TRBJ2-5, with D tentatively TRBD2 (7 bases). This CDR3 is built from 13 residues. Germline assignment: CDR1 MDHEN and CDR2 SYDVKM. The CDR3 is CAIRGGRQETQYF. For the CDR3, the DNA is TGTGCTATCCGCGGGGGCCGCCAAGAGACCCAGTACTTC. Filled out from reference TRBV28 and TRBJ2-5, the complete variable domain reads DVKVTQSSRYLVKRTGEKVFLECVQDMDHENMFWYRQDPGLGLRLIYFSYDVKMKEKGDIPEGYSVSREKKERFSLILESASTNQTSMYLCAIRGGRQETQYFGPGTRLLVL.

The CDR3 here is CASSGTGATNEKLFF. CDR3 DNA sequence: TGTGCCAGCAGTGGGACAGGGGCAACTAATGAAAAACTGTTTTTT. The J gene is TRBJ1-4, the V gene TRBV6-1; 9 nucleotides align to TRBD1. The J segment lost 0 bases and the V segment lost 4 bases, leaving 0 bases of the junction unmatched. CDR3 length: 15 residues. CDR1 is MNHNS and CDR2 is SASEGT in the germline V gene.

The CDR3, as DNA: TGTGCCAGCAGCTCCCTTAAGGGATCTAGCGGGAGCTGGACCATTCAGTACTTC. Translation gives CASSSLKGSSGSWTIQYF. The V call is TRBV11-2, the J call TRBJ2-4; 10 bases map to TRBD2. Germline assignment: CDR1 SGHAT and CDR2 FQNNGV. The CDR3 totals 18 residues. The ends lost 4 bases at V and 9 bases at J; junction bases unmatched: 18.

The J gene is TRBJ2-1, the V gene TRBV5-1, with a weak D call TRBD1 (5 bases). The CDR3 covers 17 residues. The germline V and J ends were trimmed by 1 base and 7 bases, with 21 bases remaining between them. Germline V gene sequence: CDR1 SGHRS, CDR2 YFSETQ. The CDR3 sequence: CASSLPTLGRALNEQFF. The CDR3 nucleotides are TGCGCCAGCAGCTTGCCCACCCTTGGCAGGGCCCTAAATGAGCAGTTCTTC.

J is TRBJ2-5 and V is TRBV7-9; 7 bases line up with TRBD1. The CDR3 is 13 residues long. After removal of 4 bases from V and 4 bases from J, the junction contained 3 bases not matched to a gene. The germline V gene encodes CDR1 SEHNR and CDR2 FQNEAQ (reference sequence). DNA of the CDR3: TGTGCCAGCAGCTCCGGGACAGCAGAGACCCAGTACTTC. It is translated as CASSSGTAETQYF.

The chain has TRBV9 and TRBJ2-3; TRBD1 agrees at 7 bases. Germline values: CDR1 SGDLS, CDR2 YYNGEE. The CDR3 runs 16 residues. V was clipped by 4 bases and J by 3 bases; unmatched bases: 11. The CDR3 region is CASSSARDSATDTQYF. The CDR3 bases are TGTGCCAGCAGCTCAGCCAGGGACAGCGCTACAGATACGCAGTATTTT.

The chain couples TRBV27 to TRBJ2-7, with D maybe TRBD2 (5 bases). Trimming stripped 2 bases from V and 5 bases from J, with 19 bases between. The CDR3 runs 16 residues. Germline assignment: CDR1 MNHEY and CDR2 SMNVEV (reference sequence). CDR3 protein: CASSLIPGSGTDEQYF. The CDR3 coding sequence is TGTGCCAGCAGTTTAATCCCAGGCAGCGGAACTGACGAGCAGTACTTC.

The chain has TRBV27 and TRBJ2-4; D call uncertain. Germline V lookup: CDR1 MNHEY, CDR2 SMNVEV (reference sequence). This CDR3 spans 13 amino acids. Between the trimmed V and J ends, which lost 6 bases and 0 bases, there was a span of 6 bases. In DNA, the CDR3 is TGTGCCAGCAGCCCCTTAGCCAAAAACATTCAGTACTTC. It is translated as CASSPLAKNIQYF.

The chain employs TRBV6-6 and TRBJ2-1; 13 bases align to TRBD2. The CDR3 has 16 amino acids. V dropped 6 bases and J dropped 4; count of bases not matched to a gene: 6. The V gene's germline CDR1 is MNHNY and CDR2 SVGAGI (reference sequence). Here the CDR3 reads CASRVRTSGGYNEQFF. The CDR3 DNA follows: TGTGCCAGCAGGGTCCGGACTAGCGGGGGATACAATGAGCAGTTCTTC.

Written as DNA, the CDR3 is TGCGCCAGCAGCCAAGAGGCAGGGGTGAACACTGAAGCTTTCTTT. It translates to CASSQEAGVNTEAFF. The rearrangement joins TRBV4-3 to TRBJ1-1, with TRBD1 as a possible D gene (6 bases). This CDR3 is 15 amino acids long. Germline CDR1 and CDR2: LGHNA and YSLEER. V was cut by 0 bases and J by 0 bases, with 8 bases left in between.

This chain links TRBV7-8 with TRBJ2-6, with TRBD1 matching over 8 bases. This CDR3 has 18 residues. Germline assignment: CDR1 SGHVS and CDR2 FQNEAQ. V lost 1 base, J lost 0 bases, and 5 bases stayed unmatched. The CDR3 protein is CASSLGTGGTSGANVLTF. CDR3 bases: TGTGCCAGCAGCTTAGGAACAGGGGGGACCTCTGGGGCCAACGTCCTGACTTTC.

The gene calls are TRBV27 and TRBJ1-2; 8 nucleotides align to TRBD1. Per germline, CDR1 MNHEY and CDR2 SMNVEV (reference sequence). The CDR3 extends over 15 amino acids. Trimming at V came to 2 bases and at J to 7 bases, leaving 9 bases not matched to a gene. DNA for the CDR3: TGTGCCAGCAGTTTAAAGCTGCAGGGGGCTCGTGGCTACACCTTC. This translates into CASSLKLQGARGYTF.

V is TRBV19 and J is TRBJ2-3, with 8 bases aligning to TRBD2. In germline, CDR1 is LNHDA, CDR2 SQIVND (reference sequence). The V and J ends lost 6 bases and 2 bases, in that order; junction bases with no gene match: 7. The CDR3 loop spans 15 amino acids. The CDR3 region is CASSRAGENTDTQYF. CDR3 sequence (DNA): TGTGCCAGTAGCCGAGCGGGGGAGAACACAGATACGCAGTATTTT.

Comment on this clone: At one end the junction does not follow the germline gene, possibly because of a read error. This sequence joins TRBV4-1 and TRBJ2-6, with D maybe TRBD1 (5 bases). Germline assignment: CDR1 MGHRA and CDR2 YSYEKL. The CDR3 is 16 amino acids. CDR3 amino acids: CASSQGHSSGANGLTF. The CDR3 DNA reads TGCGCCAGCAGCCAAGGACATAGCTCTGGGGCCAACGGCCTGACTTTC.